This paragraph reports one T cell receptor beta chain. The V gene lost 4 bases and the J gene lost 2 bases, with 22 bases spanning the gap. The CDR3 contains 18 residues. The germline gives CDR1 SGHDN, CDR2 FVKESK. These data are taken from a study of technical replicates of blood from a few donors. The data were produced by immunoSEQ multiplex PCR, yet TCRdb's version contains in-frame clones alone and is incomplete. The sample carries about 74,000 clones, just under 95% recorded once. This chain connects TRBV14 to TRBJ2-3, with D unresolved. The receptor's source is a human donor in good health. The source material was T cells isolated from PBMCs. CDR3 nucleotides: TGTGCCAGCAGCCGTTATCCCCCTGACTCAACGAACACAGATACGCAGTATTTT. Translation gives CASSRYPPDSTNTDTQYF.